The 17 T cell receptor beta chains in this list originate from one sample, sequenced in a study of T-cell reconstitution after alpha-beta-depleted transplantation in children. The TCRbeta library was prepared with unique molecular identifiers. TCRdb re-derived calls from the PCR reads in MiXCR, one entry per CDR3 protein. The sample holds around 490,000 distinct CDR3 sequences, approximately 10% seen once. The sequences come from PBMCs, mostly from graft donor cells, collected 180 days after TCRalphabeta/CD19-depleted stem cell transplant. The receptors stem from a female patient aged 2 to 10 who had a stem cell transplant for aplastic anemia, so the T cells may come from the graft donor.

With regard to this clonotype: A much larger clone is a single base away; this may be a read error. The CDR3 reads CASSLVANEKFF. CDR3 nucleotide sequence: TGTGCCAGCAGCTTAGTAGCGAATGAGAAGTTCTTC. The rearrangement uses TRBV7-3 and TRBJ2-1; tentatively, D is TRBD2 (5 bases). The germline gives CDR1 SGHTA, CDR2 FQGTGA. This CDR3 is 12 amino acids long.

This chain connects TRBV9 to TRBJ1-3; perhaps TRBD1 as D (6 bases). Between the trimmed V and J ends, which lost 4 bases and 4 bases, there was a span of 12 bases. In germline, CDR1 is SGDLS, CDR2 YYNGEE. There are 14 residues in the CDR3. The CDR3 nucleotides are TGTGCCAGCAGCCTAGGGGGAAGAGGAAACACCATATATTTT. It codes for CASSLGGRGNTIYF.

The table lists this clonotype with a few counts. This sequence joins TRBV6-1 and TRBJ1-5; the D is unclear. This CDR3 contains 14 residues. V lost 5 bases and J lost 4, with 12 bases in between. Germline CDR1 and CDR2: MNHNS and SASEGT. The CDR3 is CASSPGRKNQPQHF. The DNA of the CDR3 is TGTGCCAGCAGTCCCGGGCGGAAGAATCAGCCCCAGCATTTT.

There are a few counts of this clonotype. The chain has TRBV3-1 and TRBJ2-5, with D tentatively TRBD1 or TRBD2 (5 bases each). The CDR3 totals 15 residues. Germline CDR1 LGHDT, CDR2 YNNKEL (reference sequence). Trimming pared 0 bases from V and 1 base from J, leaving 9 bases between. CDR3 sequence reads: CASSQEGTFQETQYF. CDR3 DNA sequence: TGTGCCAGCAGCCAAGAGGGGACGTTCCAAGAGACCCAGTACTTC.

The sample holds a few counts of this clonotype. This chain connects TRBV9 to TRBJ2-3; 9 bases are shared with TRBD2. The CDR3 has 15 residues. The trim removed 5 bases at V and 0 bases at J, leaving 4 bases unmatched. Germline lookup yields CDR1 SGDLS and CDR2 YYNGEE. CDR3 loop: CASRKSGGSTDTQYF. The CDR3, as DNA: TGTGCCAGCAGGAAGAGCGGGGGGAGCACAGATACGCAGTATTTT.

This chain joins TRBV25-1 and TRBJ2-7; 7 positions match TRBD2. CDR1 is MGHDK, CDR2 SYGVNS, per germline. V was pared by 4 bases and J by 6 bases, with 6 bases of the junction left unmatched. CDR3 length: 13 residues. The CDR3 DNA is TGTGCCAGCAGTGTCGGGGGGTCGGGCGAGCAGTACTTC. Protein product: CASSVGGSGEQYF.

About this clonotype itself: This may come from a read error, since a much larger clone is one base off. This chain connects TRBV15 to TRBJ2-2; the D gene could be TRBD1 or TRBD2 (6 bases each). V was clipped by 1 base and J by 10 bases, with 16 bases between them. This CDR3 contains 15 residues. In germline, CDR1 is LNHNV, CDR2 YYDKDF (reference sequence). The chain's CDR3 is CATSRGPGGAAELFF. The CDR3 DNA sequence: TGTGCCACCAGCAGAGGCCCCGGGGGCGCCGCGGAGCTGTTTTTT.

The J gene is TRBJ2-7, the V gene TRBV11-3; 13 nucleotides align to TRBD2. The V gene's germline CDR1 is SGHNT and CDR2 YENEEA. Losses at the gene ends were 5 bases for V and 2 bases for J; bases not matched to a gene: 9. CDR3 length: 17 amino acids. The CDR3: CASSPRTSGGGPYEQYV. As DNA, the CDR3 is TGTGCCAGCAGCCCAAGGACTAGCGGGGGTGGGCCCTACGAGCAGTACGTC.

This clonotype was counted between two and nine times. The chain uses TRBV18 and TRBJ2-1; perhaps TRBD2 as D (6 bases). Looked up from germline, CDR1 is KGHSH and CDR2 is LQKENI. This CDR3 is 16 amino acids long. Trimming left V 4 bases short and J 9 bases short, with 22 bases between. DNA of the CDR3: TGTGCCAGCTCACTTTACTTAGGGGACTTTCTAGGTGAGCAGTTCTTC. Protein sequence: CASSLYLGDFLGEQFF.

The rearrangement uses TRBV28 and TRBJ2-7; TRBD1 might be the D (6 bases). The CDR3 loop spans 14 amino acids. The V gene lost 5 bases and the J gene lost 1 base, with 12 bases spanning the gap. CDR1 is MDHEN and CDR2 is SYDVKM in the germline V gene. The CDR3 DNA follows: TGTGCCAGCAGTAACCCCAGGGGTTCCTACGAGCAGTACGTC. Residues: CASSNPRGSYEQYV.

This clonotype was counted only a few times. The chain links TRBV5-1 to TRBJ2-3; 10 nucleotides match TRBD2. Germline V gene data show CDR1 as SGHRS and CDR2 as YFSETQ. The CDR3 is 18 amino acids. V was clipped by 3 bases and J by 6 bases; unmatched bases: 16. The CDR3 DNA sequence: TGCGCCAGCAGCTGGGGATTGTATAGCGGGAGGCCTAACGATACGCAGTATTTT. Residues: CASSWGLYSGRPNDTQYF.

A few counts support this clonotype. The DNA of the CDR3 is TGCAGTGCTACGGGACAGATCAACCAAGAGACCCAGTACTTC. This translates into CSATGQINQETQYF. V is TRBV20-1 and J is TRBJ2-5; 7 bases map to TRBD1. This CDR3 is built from 14 residues. The J segment lost 0 bases and the V segment lost 4 bases, leaving 5 bases of the junction unmatched. CDR1 and CDR2 (germline): DFQATT, SNEGSKA (reference sequence).

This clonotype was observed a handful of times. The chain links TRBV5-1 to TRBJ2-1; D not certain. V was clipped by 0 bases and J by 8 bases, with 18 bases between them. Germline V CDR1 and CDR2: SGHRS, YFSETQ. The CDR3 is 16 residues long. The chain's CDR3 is CASSLAVAYPGYEQFF. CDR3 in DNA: TGCGCCAGCAGCTTGGCCGTTGCCTACCCCGGATATGAGCAGTTCTTC.

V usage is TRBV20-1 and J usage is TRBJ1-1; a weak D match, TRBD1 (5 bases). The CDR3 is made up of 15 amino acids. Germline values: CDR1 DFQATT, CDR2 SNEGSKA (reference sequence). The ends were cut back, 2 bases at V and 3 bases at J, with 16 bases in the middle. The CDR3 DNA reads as TGCAGTGCTAGAAAGGTTAGGGGATTTTACACTGAAGCTTTCTTT. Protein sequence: CSARKVRGFYTEAFF.

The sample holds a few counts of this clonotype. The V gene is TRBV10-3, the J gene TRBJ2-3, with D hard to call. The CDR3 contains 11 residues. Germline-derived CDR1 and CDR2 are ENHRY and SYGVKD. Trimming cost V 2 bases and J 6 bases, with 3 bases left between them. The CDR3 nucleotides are TGTGCCATCAGTGAGCGGGATACGCAGTATTTT. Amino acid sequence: CAISERDTQYF.

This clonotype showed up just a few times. DNA of the CDR3: TGCAGTGCTTCGACACCGTATAATTCACCCCTCCACTTT. This codes for CSASTPYNSPLHF. This chain links TRBV20-1 with TRBJ1-6; no firm D call. V was shortened by 5 bases and J by 4 bases, with 9 bases between the two germline ends. Germline V gene data show CDR1 as DFQATT and CDR2 as SNEGSKA (reference sequence). CDR3 length equals 13 residues.

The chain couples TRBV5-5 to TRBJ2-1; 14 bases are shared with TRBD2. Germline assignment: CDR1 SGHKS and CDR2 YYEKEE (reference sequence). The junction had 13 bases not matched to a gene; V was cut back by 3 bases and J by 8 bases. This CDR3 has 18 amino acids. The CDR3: CASSSRLAGGPISHEQFF. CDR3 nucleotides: TGTGCCAGCAGCTCCCGACTAGCGGGAGGGCCAATAAGTCATGAGCAGTTCTTC.